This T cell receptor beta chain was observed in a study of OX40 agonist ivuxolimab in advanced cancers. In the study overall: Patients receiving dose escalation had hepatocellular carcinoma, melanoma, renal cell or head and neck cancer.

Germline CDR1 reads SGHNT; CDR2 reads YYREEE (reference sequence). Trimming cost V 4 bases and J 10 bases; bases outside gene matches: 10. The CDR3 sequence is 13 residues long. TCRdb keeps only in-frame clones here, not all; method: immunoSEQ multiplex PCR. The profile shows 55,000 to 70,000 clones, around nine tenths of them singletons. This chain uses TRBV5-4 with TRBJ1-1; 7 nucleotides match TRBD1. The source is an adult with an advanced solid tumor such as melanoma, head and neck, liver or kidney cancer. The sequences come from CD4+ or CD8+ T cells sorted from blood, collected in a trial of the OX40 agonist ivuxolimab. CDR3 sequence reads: CASSEGTELRAFF. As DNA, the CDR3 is TGTGCCAGCAGCGAGGGGACAGAATTGCGAGCTTTCTTT. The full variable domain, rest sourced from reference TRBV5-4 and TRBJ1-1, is ETGVTQSPTHLIKTRGQQVTLRCSSQSGHNTVSWYQQALGQGPQFIFQYYREEENGRGNFPPRFSGLQFPNYSSELNVNALELDDSALYLCASSEGTELRAFFGQGTRLTVV.